This T cell receptor beta chain was captured by sequencing in a study of CD8+CD57+ T cells in acquired aplastic anemia. Findings of the study overall: No significant difference in CD8+ Simpson's diversity was found between patients and controls.

Patients sequenced had flow cytometry evidence of CD8+CD57+ cell expansion. CDR1 is SGHDN, CDR2 FVKESK, per germline. There are 12 residues in the CDR3. Deletions cut 3 bases from V and 5 bases from J, with 8 bases between. Profiles of TCR beta VDJ and CDR3 were generated from a genomic DNA template. TCRdb recomputed calls from the reads with MiXCR, one row per CDR3 protein. Seen here are about 160,000 distinct CDR3 sequences, 40% to 60% observed once, and the top ten hold about 30%. This clonotype was counted many times. What it binds is not known. The J gene is TRBJ2-7, the V gene TRBV14; no clear D gene. The sequencing sample was made of sorted CD4+, CD8+, or CD8+CD57+ T cells (not recorded which) from PBMCs. This clonotype was sampled from a human donor with aplastic anemia. CDR3 sequence reads: CASSHPEDEQYF. CDR3 nucleotide sequence: TGTGCCAGCAGCCACCCAGAGGACGAGCAGTACTTC.